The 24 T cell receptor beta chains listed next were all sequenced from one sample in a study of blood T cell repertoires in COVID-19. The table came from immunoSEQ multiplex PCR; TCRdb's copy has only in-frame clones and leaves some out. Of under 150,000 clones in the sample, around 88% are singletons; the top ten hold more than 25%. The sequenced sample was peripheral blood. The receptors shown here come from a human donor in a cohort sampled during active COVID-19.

The CDR3 DNA reads TGTGCCAGCAGCGTAGCTCCCAGGGATGAGCAGTTCTTC. Encoded protein: CASSVAPRDEQFF. V usage is TRBV9 and J usage is TRBJ2-1; tentatively, D is TRBD1 (5 bases). Per the germline V gene, CDR1 is SGDLS and CDR2 is YYNGEE. V lost 0 bases, J lost 8 bases, and 9 bases lay in between. CDR3 length: 13 amino acids.

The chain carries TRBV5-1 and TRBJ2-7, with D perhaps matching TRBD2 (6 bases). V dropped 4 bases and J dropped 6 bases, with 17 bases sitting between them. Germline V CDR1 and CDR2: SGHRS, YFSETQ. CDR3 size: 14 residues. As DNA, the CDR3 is TGCGCCAGCAGCCACCAGGAGGGCTTCTCCGAGCAGTACTTC. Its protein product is CASSHQEGFSEQYF.

CDR3 in amino acids: CASMGASGYGYTF. The CDR3 nucleotides read TGTGCCAGCATGGGGGCGTCCGGCTATGGCTACACCTTC. This chain joins TRBV6-5 and TRBJ1-2, with D possibly matching TRBD1 (6 bases). Germline CDR1 is MNHEY and CDR2 is SVGAGI. This CDR3 is built from 13 residues. V gave up 7 bases and J gave up 4 bases, with 13 bases separating them.

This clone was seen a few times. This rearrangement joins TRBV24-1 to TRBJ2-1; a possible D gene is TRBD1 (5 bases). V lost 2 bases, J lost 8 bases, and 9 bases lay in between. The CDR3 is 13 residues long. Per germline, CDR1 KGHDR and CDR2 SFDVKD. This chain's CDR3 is CATSDSLGDEQFF. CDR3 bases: TGTGCCACCAGTGATTCGCTAGGGGATGAGCAGTTCTTC.

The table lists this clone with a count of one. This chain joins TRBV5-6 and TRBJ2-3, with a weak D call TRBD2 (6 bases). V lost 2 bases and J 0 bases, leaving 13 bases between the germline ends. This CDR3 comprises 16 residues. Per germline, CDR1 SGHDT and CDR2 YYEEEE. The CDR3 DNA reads TGTGCCAGCAGCTTACCCGGGAGCGGTAGCACAGATACGCAGTATTTT. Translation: CASSLPGSGSTDTQYF.

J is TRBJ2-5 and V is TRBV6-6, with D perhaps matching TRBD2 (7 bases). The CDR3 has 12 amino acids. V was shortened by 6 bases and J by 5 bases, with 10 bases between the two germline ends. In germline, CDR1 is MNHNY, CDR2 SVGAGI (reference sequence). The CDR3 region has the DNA TGTGCCAGCAGAGGGGGAGGGGAGACCCAGTACTTC. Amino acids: CASRGGGETQYF.

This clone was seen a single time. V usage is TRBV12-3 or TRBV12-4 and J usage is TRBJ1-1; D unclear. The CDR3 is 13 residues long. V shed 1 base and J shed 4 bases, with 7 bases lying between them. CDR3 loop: CASSLGAGTEAFF. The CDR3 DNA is TGTGCCAGCAGTTTAGGTGCGGGCACTGAAGCTTTCTTT.

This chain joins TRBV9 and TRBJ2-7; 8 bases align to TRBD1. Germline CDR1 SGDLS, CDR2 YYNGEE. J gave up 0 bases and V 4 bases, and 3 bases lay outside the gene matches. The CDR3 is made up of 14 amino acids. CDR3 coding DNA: TGTGCCAGCAGCTTAGGACAGGGCTCCTACGAGCAGTACTTC. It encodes CASSLGQGSYEQYF.

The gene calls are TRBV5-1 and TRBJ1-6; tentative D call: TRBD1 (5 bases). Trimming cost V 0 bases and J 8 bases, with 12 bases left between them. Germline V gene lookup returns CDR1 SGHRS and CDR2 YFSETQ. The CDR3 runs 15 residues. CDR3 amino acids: CASSLVGPGDSPLHF. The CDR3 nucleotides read TGCGCCAGCAGCTTGGTGGGGCCGGGTGATTCACCCCTCCACTTT.

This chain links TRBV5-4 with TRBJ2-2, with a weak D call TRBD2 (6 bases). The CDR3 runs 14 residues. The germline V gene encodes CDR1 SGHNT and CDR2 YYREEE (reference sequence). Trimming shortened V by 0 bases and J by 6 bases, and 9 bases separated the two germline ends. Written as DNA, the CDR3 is TGTGCCAGCAGCTTGGGGCGGGACCCCGGGGAGCTGTTTTTT. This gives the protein CASSLGRDPGELFF.

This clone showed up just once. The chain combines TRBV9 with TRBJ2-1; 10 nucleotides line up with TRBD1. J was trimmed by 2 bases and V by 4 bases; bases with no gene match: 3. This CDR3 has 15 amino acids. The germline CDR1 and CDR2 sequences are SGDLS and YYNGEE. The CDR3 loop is CASSPGTGAYNEQFF. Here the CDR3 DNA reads TGTGCCAGCAGCCCCGGGACAGGGGCCTACAATGAGCAGTTCTTC.

The CDR3 DNA follows: TGTGCCAGCAGCTTAGGGCAGGGGTGGTATGGCTACACCTTC. Its translation is CASSLGQGWYGYTF. The chain combines TRBV7-9 with TRBJ1-2, with TRBD1 as a possible D gene (6 bases). Germline V gives CDR1 SEHNR, CDR2 FQNEAQ (reference sequence). CDR3 length: 14 amino acids. With 1 base removed from V and 5 bases from J, the gap between germline ends came to 11 bases.

CDR3 sequence reads: CASSYSKQINYGYTF. Written as DNA, the CDR3 is TGTGCCAGCAGTTACTCGAAACAGATAAACTATGGCTACACCTTC. J is TRBJ1-2 and V is TRBV6-5; D not resolved. The V end was cut by 0 bases, the J end by 2 bases, with 10 bases between. The CDR3 has 15 amino acids. CDR1 and CDR2 (germline): MNHEY, SVGAGI.

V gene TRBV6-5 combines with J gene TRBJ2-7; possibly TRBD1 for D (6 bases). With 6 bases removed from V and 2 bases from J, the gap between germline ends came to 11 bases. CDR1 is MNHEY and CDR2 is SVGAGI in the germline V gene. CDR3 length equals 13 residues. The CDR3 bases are TGTGCCAGCAGAACGGACAGCCCCTACGAGCAGTACTTC. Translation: CASRTDSPYEQYF.

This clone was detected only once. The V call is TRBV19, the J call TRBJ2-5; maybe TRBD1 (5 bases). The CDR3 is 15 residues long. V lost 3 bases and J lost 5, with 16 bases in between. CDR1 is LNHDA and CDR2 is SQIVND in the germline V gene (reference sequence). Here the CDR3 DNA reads TGTGCCAGTAGTATCGCTGGGGCCGCCGGGGAGACCCAGTACTTC. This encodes CASSIAGAAGETQYF.

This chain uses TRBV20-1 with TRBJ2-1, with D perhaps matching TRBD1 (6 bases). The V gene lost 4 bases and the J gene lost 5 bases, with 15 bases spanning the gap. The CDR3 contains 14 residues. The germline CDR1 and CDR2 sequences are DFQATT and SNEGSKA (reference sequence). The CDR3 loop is CSATDGTPHNEQFF. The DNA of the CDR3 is TGCAGTGCTACTGATGGGACACCACACAATGAGCAGTTCTTC.

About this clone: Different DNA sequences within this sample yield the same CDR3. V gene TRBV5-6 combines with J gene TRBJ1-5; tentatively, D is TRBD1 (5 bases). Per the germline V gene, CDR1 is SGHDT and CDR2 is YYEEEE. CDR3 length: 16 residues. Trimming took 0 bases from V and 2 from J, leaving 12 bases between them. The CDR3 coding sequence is TGTGCCAGCAGCTTGGGCGCCGGGGGTGGCAATCAGCCCCAGCATTTT. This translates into CASSLGAGGGNQPQHF.

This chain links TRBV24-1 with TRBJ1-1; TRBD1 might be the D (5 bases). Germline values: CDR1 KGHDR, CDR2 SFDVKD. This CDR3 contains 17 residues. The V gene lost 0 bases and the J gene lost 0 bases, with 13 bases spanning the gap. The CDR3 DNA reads TGTGCCACCAGTGATTTGCGGGGGGGAGGGATGAACACTGAAGCTTTCTTT. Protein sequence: CATSDLRGGGMNTEAFF.

Here the CDR3 DNA reads TGTGCCAGCAGTGAAGGGGCAGGCTATCAGCCCCAGCATTTT. Protein sequence: CASSEGAGYQPQHF. This chain joins TRBV6-1 and TRBJ1-5; D gene ambiguous. Germline V CDR1 and CDR2: MNHNS, SASEGT. The CDR3 totals 14 residues. Trimming removed 1 base from V and 5 bases from J, with 9 bases in between.

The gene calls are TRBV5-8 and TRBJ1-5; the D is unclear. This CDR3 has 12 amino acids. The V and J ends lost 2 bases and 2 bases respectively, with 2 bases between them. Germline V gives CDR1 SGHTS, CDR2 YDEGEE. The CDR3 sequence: CASSFGNQPQHF. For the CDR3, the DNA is TGTGCCAGCAGCTTCGGCAATCAGCCCCAGCATTTT.

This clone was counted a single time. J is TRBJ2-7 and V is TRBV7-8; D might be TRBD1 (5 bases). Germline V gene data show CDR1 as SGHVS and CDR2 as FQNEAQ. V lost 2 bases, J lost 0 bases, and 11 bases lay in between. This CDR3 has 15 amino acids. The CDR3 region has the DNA TGTGCCAGCAGCTTACCCAGCCAGGGCTCCTACGAGCAGTACTTC. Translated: CASSLPSQGSYEQYF.

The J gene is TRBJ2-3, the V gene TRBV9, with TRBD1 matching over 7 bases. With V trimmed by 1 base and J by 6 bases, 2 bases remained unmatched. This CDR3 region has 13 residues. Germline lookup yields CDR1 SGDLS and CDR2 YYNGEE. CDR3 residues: CASSVSTGDTQYF. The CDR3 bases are TGTGCCAGCAGCGTATCGACAGGGGATACGCAGTATTTT.

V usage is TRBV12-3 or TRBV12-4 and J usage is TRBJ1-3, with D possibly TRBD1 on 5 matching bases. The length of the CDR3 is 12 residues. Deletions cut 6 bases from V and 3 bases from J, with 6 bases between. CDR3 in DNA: TGTGCCAGCAGGGGGCTTGGAAACACCATATATTTT. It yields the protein CASRGLGNTIYF.

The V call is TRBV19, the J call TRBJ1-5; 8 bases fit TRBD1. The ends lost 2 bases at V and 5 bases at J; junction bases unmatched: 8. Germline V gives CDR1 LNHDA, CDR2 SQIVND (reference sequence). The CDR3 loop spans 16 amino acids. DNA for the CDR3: TGTGCCAGTAGTATACCGGACAGGGATGGGGATCAGCCCCAGCATTTT. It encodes CASSIPDRDGDQPQHF.